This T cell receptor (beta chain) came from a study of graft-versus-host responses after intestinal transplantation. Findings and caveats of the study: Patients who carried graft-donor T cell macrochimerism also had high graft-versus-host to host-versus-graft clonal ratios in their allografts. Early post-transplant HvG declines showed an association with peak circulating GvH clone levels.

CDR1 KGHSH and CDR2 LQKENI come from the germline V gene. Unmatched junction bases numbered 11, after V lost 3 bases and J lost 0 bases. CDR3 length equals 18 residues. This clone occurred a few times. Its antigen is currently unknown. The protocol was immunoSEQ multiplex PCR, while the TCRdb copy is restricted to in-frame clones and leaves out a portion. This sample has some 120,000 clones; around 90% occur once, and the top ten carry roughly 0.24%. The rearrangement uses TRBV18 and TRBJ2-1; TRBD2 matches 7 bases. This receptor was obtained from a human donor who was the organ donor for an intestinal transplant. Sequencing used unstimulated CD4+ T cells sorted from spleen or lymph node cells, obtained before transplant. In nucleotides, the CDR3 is TGTGCCAGCTCACCGAGGGTCCAGCGGGGCGGCTCCTACAATGAGCAGTTCTTC. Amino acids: CASSPRVQRGGSYNEQFF.